This TCR beta chain stems from a study of shared clonotypes between healthy human individuals. The germline V gene encodes CDR1 LGHNA and CDR2 YSLEER. This CDR3 contains 14 residues. V shed 0 bases, J shed 2 bases, and the junction held 1 base outside the gene matches. Original analysis: ImmunoSEQ output held junction-only sequences without quality scores, so filtering differed. The assay was immunoSEQ multiplex PCR, and TCRdb's table has in-frame clones only and misses some. D and trimming were read from the DNA, whereas the V and J calls and clone size are those reported in that table. The sample yields millions of clones, around 90% seen once. A word on this clone: Its matching antigen is unknown.

Whole-study results and caveats: Clonotype sharing across donors was expected to vary with sequencing depth. Rarefaction exposed incomplete sorted-subset sequencing despite large depth. Larger estimated richness was generally seen in naive subsets than in memory subsets.

Material: naive CD4+ T cells sorted from blood. The subset is: CD45RA+ positively selected. This TCR derives from a man in his late teens or twenties in good health. V usage is TRBV4-3 and J usage is TRBJ2-7, with 7 bases that match TRBD2. The CDR3 DNA follows: TGCGCCAGCAGCCAAGATACTAGCGCCTACGAGCAGTACTTC. It is translated as CASSQDTSAYEQYF.